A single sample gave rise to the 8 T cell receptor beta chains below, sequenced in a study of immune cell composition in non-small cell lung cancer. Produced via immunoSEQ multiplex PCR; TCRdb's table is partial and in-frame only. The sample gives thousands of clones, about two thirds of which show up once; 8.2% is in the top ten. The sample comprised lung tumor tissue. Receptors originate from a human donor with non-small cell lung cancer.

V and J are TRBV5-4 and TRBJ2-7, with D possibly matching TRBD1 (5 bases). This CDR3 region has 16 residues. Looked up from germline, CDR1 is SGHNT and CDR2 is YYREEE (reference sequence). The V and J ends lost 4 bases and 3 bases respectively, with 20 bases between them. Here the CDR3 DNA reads TGTGCCAGCAGCCAGACCGTCGGCAGGGCCTTCTACGAGCAGTACTTC. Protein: CASSQTVGRAFYEQYF. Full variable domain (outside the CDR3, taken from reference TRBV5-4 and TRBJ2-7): ETGVTQSPTHLIKTRGQQVTLRCSSQSGHNTVSWYQQALGQGPQFIFQYYREEENGRGNFPPRFSGLQFPNYSSELNVNALELDDSALYLCASSQTVGRAFYEQYFGPGTRLTVT.

CDR3 amino acids: CASSLAARDTIYF. CDR3 DNA sequence: TGTGCCAGCAGCTTAGCCGCCCGGGACACCATATATTTT. The chain is built from TRBV7-2 and TRBJ1-3; D is uncertain. Trimming left V 0 bases short and J 8 bases short, with 8 bases between. Germline V gene lookup returns CDR1 SGHTA and CDR2 FQGNSA. The CDR3 is made up of 13 amino acids.

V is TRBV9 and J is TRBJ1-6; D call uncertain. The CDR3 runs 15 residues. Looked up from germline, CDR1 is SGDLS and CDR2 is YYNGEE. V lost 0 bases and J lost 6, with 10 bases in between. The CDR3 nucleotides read TGTGCCAGCAGCGTAGGAGGTCAGCGTAATTCACCCCTCCACTTT. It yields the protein CASSVGGQRNSPLHF.

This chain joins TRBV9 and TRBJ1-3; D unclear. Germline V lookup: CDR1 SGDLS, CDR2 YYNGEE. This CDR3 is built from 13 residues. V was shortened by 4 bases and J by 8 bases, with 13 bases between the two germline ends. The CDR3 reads CASSSDPEDTIYF. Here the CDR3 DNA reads TGTGCCAGCAGCTCCGATCCTGAGGACACCATATATTTT.

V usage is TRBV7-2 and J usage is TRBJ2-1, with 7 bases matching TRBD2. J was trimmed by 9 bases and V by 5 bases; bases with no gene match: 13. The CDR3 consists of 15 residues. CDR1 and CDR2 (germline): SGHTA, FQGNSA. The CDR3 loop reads CASSPTALTGGEQFF. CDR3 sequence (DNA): TGTGCCAGCAGCCCGACGGCCTTAACGGGGGGTGAGCAGTTCTTC. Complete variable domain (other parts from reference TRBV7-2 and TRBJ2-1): GAGVSQSPSNKVTEKGKDVELRCDPISGHTALYWYRQSLGQGLEFLIYFQGNSAPDKSGLPSDRFSAERTGGSVSTLTIQRTQQEDSAVYLCASSPTALTGGEQFFGPGTRLTVL.

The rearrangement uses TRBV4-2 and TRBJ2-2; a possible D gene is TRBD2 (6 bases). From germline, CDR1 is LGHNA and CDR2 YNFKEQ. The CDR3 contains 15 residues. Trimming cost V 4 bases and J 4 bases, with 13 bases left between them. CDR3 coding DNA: TGTGCCAGCAGCCTTACGCGGGGTATCACCGGGGAGCTGTTTTTT. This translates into CASSLTRGITGELFF.

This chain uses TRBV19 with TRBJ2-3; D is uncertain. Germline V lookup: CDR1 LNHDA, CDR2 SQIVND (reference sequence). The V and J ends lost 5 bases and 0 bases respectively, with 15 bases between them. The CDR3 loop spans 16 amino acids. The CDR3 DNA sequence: TGTGCCAGTAGTGGCGACTCCCACCCTAGCACAGATACGCAGTATTTT. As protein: CASSGDSHPSTDTQYF.

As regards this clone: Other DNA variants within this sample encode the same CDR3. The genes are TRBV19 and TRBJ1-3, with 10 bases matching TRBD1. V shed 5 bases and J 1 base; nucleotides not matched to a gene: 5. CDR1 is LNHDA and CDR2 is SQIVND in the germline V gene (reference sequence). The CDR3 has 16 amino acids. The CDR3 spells CASSPGQGNSGNTIYF. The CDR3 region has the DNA TGTGCCAGTAGTCCGGGACAGGGGAATTCTGGAAACACCATATATTTT.